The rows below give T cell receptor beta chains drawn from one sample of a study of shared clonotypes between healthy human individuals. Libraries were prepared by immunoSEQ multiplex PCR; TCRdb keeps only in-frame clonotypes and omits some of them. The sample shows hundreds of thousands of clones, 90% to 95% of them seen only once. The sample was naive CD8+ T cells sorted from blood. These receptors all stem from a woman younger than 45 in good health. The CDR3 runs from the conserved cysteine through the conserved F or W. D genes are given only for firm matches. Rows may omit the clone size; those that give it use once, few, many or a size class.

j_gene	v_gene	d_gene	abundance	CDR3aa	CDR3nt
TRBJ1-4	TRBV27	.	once	CASSNTGSNEKLFF	TGTGCCAGCAGTAACACAGGGTCTAATGAAAAACTGTTTTTT
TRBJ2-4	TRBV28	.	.	CASSRLDSNYKNIQYF	TGTGCCAGCAGTAGACTGGACAGCAACTACAAAAACATTCAGTACTTC
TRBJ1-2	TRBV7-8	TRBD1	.	CASSLGGQLYGYTF	TGTGCCAGCAGCTTAGGGGGACAGCTCTATGGCTACACCTTC
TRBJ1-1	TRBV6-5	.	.	CASSLDGSEAFF	TGTGCCAGCAGCCTAGACGGGTCTGAAGCTTTCTTT
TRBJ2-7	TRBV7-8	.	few	CASSLVGLYEQYF	TGTGCCAGCAGCTTAGTAGGGCTCTACGAGCAGTACTTC
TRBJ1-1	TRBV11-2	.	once	CASSLATNTEAFF	TGTGCCAGCAGCTTAGCAACAAACACTGAAGCTTTCTTT
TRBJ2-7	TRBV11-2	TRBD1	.	CASSLGGTGDEQYF	TGTGCCAGCAGCCTTGGGGGGACAGGGGACGAGCAGTACTTC
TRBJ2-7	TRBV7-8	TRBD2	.	CASSLAGVSSYEQYF	TGTGCCAGCAGCCTCGCGGGAGTGAGCTCCTACGAGCAGTACTTC
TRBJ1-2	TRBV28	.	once	CASSLVRNYGYTF	TGTGCCAGCAGTTTAGTACGGAACTATGGCTACACCTTC
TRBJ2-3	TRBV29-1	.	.	CSVALWADASTDTQYF	TGCAGCGTTGCGTTGTGGGCGGACGCTAGCACAGATACGCAGTATTTT
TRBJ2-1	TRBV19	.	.	CATLADGYNEQFF	TGTGCCACCTTGGCGGACGGCTACAATGAGCAGTTCTTC
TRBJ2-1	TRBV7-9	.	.	CASSFHLGRSGEQFF	TGTGCCAGCAGCTTTCATCTAGGACGGTCAGGAGAGCAGTTCTTC
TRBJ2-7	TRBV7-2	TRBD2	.	CASSLVRDYTYEQYF	TGTGCCAGCAGCTTAGTCCGGGACTACACCTACGAGCAGTACTTC
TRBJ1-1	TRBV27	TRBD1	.	CASRRTGNLIQGNTEAFF	TGTGCCAGCCGCCGGACAGGCAACCTTATTCAGGGGAACACTGAAGCTTTCTTT
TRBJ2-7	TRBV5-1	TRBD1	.	CASSLAQGAHEQYF	TGCGCCAGCAGCTTGGCACAGGGGGCGCACGAGCAGTACTTC
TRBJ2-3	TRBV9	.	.	CASSPRDWGTQYF	TGTGCCAGCAGCCCCAGGGATTGGGGTACGCAGTATTTT
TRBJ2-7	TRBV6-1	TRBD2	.	CASIGTSNEQYF	TGTGCCAGCATCGGGACTAGCAACGAGCAGTACTTC
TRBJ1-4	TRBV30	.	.	CAWSVPWGLDEKLFF	TGTGCCTGGAGTGTACCCTGGGGCCTAGATGAAAAACTGTTTTTT
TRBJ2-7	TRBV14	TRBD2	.	CASSPRGGFYEQYF	TGTGCCAGCAGCCCTCGGGGAGGGTTCTACGAGCAGTACTTC
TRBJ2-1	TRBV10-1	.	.	CATGSANKQFF	TGCGCCACCGGGTCCGCTAATAAGCAGTTCTTC
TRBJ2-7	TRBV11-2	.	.	CASSLFVGVQPYEQYF	TGTGCCAGCAGCTTATTCGTGGGCGTCCAGCCCTACGAGCAGTACTTC
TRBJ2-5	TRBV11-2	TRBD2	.	CASSSGRGETQYF	TGTGCCAGCAGCTCCGGGAGGGGAGAGACCCAGTACTTC
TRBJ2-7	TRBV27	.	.	CASSWAGTNYEQYF	TGTGCCAGCAGTTGGGCGGGGACAAACTACGAGCAGTACTTC
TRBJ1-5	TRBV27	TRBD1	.	CASSTTGVQPQHF	TGTGCCAGCAGCACAACAGGGGTCCAGCCCCAGCATTTT
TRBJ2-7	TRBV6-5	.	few	CASSQRTGIYEQYF	TGTGCCAGCAGTCAGAGGACGGGAATTTACGAGCAGTACTTC